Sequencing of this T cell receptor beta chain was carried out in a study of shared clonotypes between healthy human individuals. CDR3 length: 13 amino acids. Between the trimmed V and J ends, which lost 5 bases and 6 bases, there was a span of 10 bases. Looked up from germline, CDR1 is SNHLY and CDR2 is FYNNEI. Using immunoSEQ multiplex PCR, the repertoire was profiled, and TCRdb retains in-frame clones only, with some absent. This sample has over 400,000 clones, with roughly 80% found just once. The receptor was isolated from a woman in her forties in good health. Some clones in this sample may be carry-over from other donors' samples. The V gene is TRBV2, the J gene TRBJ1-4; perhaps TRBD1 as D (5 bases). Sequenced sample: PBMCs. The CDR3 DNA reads TGTGCCAGCAGTAGACAGCGGGATGAAAAACTGTTTTTT. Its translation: CASSRQRDEKLFF.